The following is a T cell receptor (beta chain) sequence with its context. Its binding antigen is unknown. No qualities accompany the bases; no much larger clone lies one base away. The sample's treatment or condition label is to be understood as: about 20 received Ad26.COV2.S at low or high dose, single or two shots; about 5 received placebo; per-sample allocation not given. Repertoires of vaccine and placebo recipients were sequenced from samples taken on day 63 after the first injection. Cohort 1b enrolled 25 adults aged 18-55 years at a single site in Boston, USA, between 29 July and 7 August 2020. Ad26.COV2.S consisted of a replication-incompetent adenovirus type 26 vector by which a prefusion-stabilized SARS-CoV-2 spike protein from the original Wuhan strain was expressed. The data belong to a study of Ad26.COV2.S vaccination and SARS-CoV-2 variants (dated by TCRdb to the early 2020s). The study in broad terms: Donors in the vaccine arm were drawn from COV1001, a phase I-IIa trial of Ad26.COV2.S in healthy adults that was multicentre, randomized, double-blind and placebo-controlled. Ad26.COV2.S was administered intramuscularly at 5 x 10^10 or 1 x 10^11 viral particles, either as a single shot or as two shots given 56 days apart. TCRbeta repertoire sequencing served as the tool for gauging how specific and how broad the SARS-CoV-2-reactive T cell receptors were following Ad26.COV2.S vaccination. The TCR-sequenced set comprised about 32 samples: around 20 Ad26.COV2.S vaccine recipients, 5 placebo recipients and 8 SARS-CoV-2 convalescent individuals. Trial participants were randomized into five groups of five: low-dose or high-dose Ad26.COV2.S given once or twice, or placebo on both occasions. Investigators remained blinded to trial group allocation during experiments and outcome assessment.

What the study reported, not specific to this receptor: According to the authors, total T cell responses may have been underestimated by the TCR breadth and depth analyses. Vaccine and placebo recipients had similar non-spike TCR breadth, a finding consistent with the vaccine containing only spike. Higher spike-specific TCR breadth was observed in Ad26.COV2.S recipients than in placebo recipients (P = 0.0014). Comparing responses between vaccine doses or regimens was not something the study was powered to do. After vaccination, spike-specific CD8+ and CD4+ T cell responses were reported to show substantial breadth.

Its CDR3 holds 15 amino acids, cysteine through phenylalanine. Only the CDR3 portion is preserved as DNA: 45 bases, with reading frame beginning at the first base. V is pruned by 8 bases and J by 1 base, leaving 8 bases of the junction without a gene match. Reading the germline V gene gives CDR1 MNHEY and CDR2 SVGAGI. The immunoSEQ Assay was used to sequence TCRbeta CDR3 regions. After extraction, genomic DNA underwent amplification by bias-controlled multiplex PCR, followed by high-throughput sequencing. The paper's processing steps were these. To quantify the absolute abundance of every unique TCRbeta CDR3 region, sequences were collapsed and filtered. T cell fraction was estimated by normalizing TCRbeta template counts to usable DNA, with usable DNA measured through amplification of reference genes found in all nucleated cells. Repertoire TCRs were annotated as SARS-CoV-2-specific by exact matching of V gene, CDR3 amino acid sequence and J gene to a known reactive TCR set. The reference SARS-CoV-2 TCR set came from MIRA and was filtered for enrichment in COVID-19-positive ImmuneCODE repertoires, removing public or cross-reactive TCRs. Based on the MIRA antigens, annotated TCRs were further analysed at the level of specific ORF or position within ORF. Breadth was defined as annotated unique rearrangements over total unique productive rearrangements; depth was the summed frequency of those rearrangements. TCR breadth was compared between groups using two-sided Wilcoxon rank-sum tests. TCRdb's version of the immuneACCESS table is confined to in-frame rearrangements and falls short of the full clone set. An unresolved V gene accounts for under half of the shortfall where checked; the remainder is of unknown origin. That table supplies the V and J calls and clone size; D and trimming were determined from the DNA. In this sample the table shows 350,000 to 500,000 clones, 90% of which occur a single time. The biggest ten clones account for around 4.2% of the sample.

The clonotype originates from a person aged 18-60 years who received the Ad26.COV2.S COVID-19 vaccine or a placebo. This chain joins TRBV6-5 to TRBJ2-3; a stretch of 8 junction bases matches TRBD1. Sequencing used peripheral blood, obtained in a trial of Ad26.COV2.S vaccine versus placebo. The CDR3 reads as follows: CASGTSGGGTDTQYF. The nucleotide sequence reads TGTGCCAGCGGGACCTCAGGGGGCGGCACAGATACGCAGTATTTT.